Below are 14 T cell receptor beta chains sequenced from a single sample in a study of blood T cells in healthy people across ages (dated by TCRdb to about 2015). Library creation used 5' RACE. Data came from an Illumina HiSeq 2500. The second PCR ran for roughly 7 to 12 cycles and used a J-beta primer mix along with a sample-barcoded 5' primer. TCRdb cleaned the public reads at Q25 with fastp, built clones with MiXCR and kept in-frame beta chains. Each CDR3 protein appears once, grouped with its most common genes and DNA. The sample includes 550,000 to 650,000 distinct CDR3 sequences, with about 30% observed a single time. The ten largest clones represent approximately 15% of the sample. The sample taken for sequencing was blood. These receptors all come from a woman of 80 years or more in good health.

This chain links TRBV28 with TRBJ2-3, with D perhaps given as TRBD1 or TRBD2 (6 bases each). The CDR3 runs 10 residues. V dropped 8 bases and J dropped 10 bases, with 10 bases sitting between them. Germline CDR1 MDHEN, CDR2 SYDVKM. The CDR3 nucleotides are TGTGCCAGCGGTAGGGGGGCGCAGTATTTT. Encoded protein: CASGRGAQYF.

V and J are TRBV7-2 and TRBJ1-4; no definite D call. V lost 1 base to trimming and J lost 4 bases, with 13 bases between them. The CDR3 runs 16 residues. Germline CDR1 SGHTA, CDR2 FQGNSA. This CDR3 is CASSLVRREGNEKLFF. In nucleotides, the CDR3 is TGTGCCAGCAGCTTAGTTCGAAGGGAGGGTAATGAAAAACTGTTTTTT.

This clonotype was counted ten times or more. The genes are TRBV7-2 and TRBJ1-1; 8 nucleotides agree with TRBD1. This CDR3 spans 14 amino acids. Germline values: CDR1 SGHTA, CDR2 FQGNSA. Germline trimming cut 1 base from V and 5 bases from J; bases unmatched to any gene: 3. The CDR3 region has the DNA TGTGCCAGCAGCTTAGGCAGGGGGCAAACTGAAGCTTTCTTT. Protein sequence: CASSLGRGQTEAFF.

The chain couples TRBV18 to TRBJ1-4; no definite D call. Trimming removed 1 base at V and 2 bases at J, with 17 bases between. This CDR3 comprises 18 residues. Per germline, CDR1 KGHSH and CDR2 LQKENI. This chain's CDR3 is CASSPRPGSGATNEKLFF. The CDR3 DNA reads as TGTGCCAGCTCACCACGTCCGGGAAGTGGTGCCACTAATGAAAAACTGTTTTTT. The full variable domain, in which reference TRBV18 and TRBJ1-4 provide the parts outside the CDR3, is NAGVMQNPRHLVRRRGQEARLRCSPMKGHSHVYWYRQLPEEGLKFMVYLQKENIIDESGMPKERFSAEFPKEGPSILRIQQVVRGDSAAYFCASSPRPGSGATNEKLFFGSGTQLSVL.

This clonotype was seen repeatedly, ten times or more. The chain carries TRBV12-3 or TRBV12-4 and TRBJ2-1, with D unclear. Deletions cut 5 bases from V and 6 bases from J, with 11 bases between. This CDR3 has 13 amino acids. The CDR3 DNA is TGTGCCAGCAGTCCGCCCTCTCTCAATGAGCAGTTCTTC. Its translation is CASSPPSLNEQFF.

CDR3 protein: CASSFSSTSNTGELFF. The CDR3 coding sequence is TGTGCCAGCAGTTTTAGCTCGACAAGTAACACCGGGGAGCTGTTTTTT. The J gene is TRBJ2-2, the V gene TRBV12-3 or TRBV12-4; D not certain. The CDR3 extends over 16 amino acids. Trimming removed 3 bases from V and 2 bases from J, with 13 bases in between.

The genes are TRBV27 and TRBJ2-6, with D perhaps being TRBD1 or TRBD2 (5 bases each). This CDR3 is built from 17 residues. Germline V lookup: CDR1 MNHEY, CDR2 SMNVEV (reference sequence). Between the trimmed V and J ends, which lost 4 bases and 0 bases, there was a span of 13 bases. The CDR3 DNA is TGTGCCAGCAGTTCCCGGGGACGTAACTCTGGGGCCAACGTCCTGACTTTC. Its protein product is CASSSRGRNSGANVLTF.

This clonotype was seen at least ten times. The chain is built from TRBV9 and TRBJ2-1; no clear D gene. CDR3 size: 15 residues. The V gene's germline CDR1 is SGDLS and CDR2 YYNGEE. V lost 0 bases to trimming and J lost 7 bases, with 14 bases between them. The CDR3, as DNA: TGTGCCAGCAGCGTAGGTAGGGCGGTCAGAAATGAGCAGTTCTTC. Translated: CASSVGRAVRNEQFF. The full variable domain, completed using reference TRBV9 and TRBJ2-1, is DSGVTQTPKHLITATGQRVTLRCSPRSGDLSVYWYQQSLDQGLQFLIQYYNGEERAKGNILERFSAQQFPDLHSELNLSSLELGDSALYFCASSVGRAVRNEQFFGPGTRLTVL.

This clonotype came up many times. The rearrangement uses TRBV28 and TRBJ1-2; the match to TRBD1 covers 12 bases. Germline CDR1 MDHEN, CDR2 SYDVKM. After removal of 5 bases from V and 5 bases from J, the junction contained 12 bases not matched to a gene. CDR3 length: 17 residues. In DNA, the CDR3 is TGTGCCAGCAGTGGGGCCGTCGGGACAGGGGGCCGGTATGGCTACACCTTC. This translates into CASSGAVGTGGRYGYTF.

Turning to this clonotype: A much larger clonotype is one base distant, so this may be a read error. The gene calls are TRBV6-2 or TRBV6-3 and TRBJ2-5, with D maybe TRBD2 (5 bases). The last part of the DNA fits TRBJ2-7 better; the J call may be wrong. Germline V CDR1 and CDR2: MNHEY, SVGEGT. The CDR3 runs to 14 residues. CDR3 DNA: TGTGCCAGCAGCAGCGTACGGGGTCGCTACGAGCAGTACTTC. Residues: CASSSVRGRYEQYF.

This clonotype came up a few times. CDR3 in DNA: TGTGCCAGCAGCTTAGAGAGGACAGGGCGGGAGACCCAGTACTTC. Translated: CASSLERTGRETQYF. The genes are TRBV11-2 and TRBJ2-7; 8 bases agree with TRBD1. The J call is in doubt because the DNA end fits TRBJ2-5 better. This CDR3 is built from 15 residues. Germline V gene data show CDR1 as SGHAT and CDR2 as FQNNGV.

Remarks on this clonotype: It may be a read error: a sequence one base away is much more abundant. The V call is TRBV5-1, the J call TRBJ2-5, with a possible D match to TRBD2 (5 bases). Trimming took off 4 bases at V and 0 bases at J, with 13 bases between the two ends. The CDR3 is made up of 15 amino acids. Germline V gene data show CDR1 as SGHRS and CDR2 as YFSETQ. This CDR3 reads CASSLGSVHQETQYF. CDR3 DNA sequence: TGCGCCAGCAGCCTCGGTAGCGTGCACCAAGAGACCCAGTACTTC.

The chain uses TRBV3-1 and TRBJ1-4; 9 bases are shared with TRBD1. Germline V CDR1 and CDR2: LGHDT, YNNKEL (reference sequence). Unmatched junction bases numbered 4, after V lost 0 bases and J lost 8 bases. This CDR3 comprises 15 residues. CDR3 region: CASSQEGQGREKLFF. CDR3 in DNA: TGTGCCAGCAGCCAAGAGGGACAGGGTAGAGAAAAACTGTTTTTT.

The V gene is TRBV5-1, the J gene TRBJ2-1, with D perhaps given as TRBD1 or TRBD2 (7 bases each). Gene TRBJ2-7 matches the end of the DNA better, so the J call may be wrong. Looked up from germline, CDR1 is SGHRS and CDR2 is YFSETQ. This CDR3 contains 15 residues. CDR3 loop: CASSTQGGSPYEQYF. In DNA, the CDR3 is TGCGCCAGCAGCACCCAGGGGGGGAGTCCCTACGAGCAGTACTTC.